This is a list of T cell receptor beta chains from one sample in a study of blood T cell repertoires in COVID-19. TCRdb keeps only in-frame clones here, not all; method: immunoSEQ multiplex PCR. The sample records about 670,000 clones, approximately 90% being singletons. Sequenced: peripheral blood. Receptors originate from a woman younger than 35 with acute or convalescent COVID-19. Each CDR3 is given with its conserved first and last residue. A D gene is named only where the DNA matches it firmly. Clone size is given for some rows only: seen once, a few or many times, or a class if the clone is expanded.

v_call: TRBV4-1; d_call: .; clone_size: .; j_call: TRBJ1-1; cdr3_nt: TGCGCCAGCAGTCGAGGGTGGATCTCGAACACTGAAGCTTTCTTT; cdr3_aa: CASSRGWISNTEAFF
v_call: TRBV14; d_call: .; clone_size: .; j_call: TRBJ2-5; cdr3_nt: TGTGCCAGCAGCCCGGGACTGATAAAAGAGACCCAGTACTTC; cdr3_aa: CASSPGLIKETQYF
v_call: TRBV5-1; d_call: .; clone_size: .; j_call: TRBJ2-1; cdr3_nt: TGCGCCAGCAGCTTGGAGCGGGCTCCAAATGAGCAGTTCTTC; cdr3_aa: CASSLERAPNEQFF
v_call: TRBV9; d_call: .; clone_size: .; j_call: TRBJ1-1; cdr3_nt: TGTGCCAGCAGCGTAGCAGGGAGGAGCACTGAAGCTTTCTTT; cdr3_aa: CASSVAGRSTEAFF
v_call: TRBV5-1; d_call: TRBD1; clone_size: .; j_call: TRBJ1-1; cdr3_nt: TGCGCCAGCAGCGGAGGACAGGGGGGAACTGAAGCTTTCTTT; cdr3_aa: CASSGGQGGTEAFF
v_call: TRBV6-5; d_call: .; clone_size: .; j_call: TRBJ1-1; cdr3_nt: TGTGCCAGCAGCGCCCTTTCGGGTCCCCCCACTGAAGCTTTCTTT; cdr3_aa: CASSALSGPPTEAFF
v_call: TRBV19; d_call: TRBD1; clone_size: .; j_call: TRBJ2-7; cdr3_nt: TGTGCCAGTAGTATAGGCCAGGGGGCGAATGGTGTCTACGAGCAGTACTTC; cdr3_aa: CASSIGQGANGVYEQYF
v_call: TRBV15; d_call: TRBD1; clone_size: .; j_call: TRBJ1-2; cdr3_nt: TGTGCCACCAGCAGAGAAGACAGGGGAGGGAACTATGGCTACACCTTC; cdr3_aa: CATSREDRGGNYGYTF
v_call: TRBV2; d_call: TRBD1; clone_size: .; j_call: TRBJ1-6; cdr3_nt: TGTGCCACTCAGGGGGCGCGGAATTCACCCCTCCACTTT; cdr3_aa: CATQGARNSPLHF
v_call: TRBV7-9; d_call: TRBD1; clone_size: .; j_call: TRBJ1-2; cdr3_nt: TGTGCCAGCAGCAACCGCAACAGGGGCCCACCCTATGGCTACACCTTC; cdr3_aa: CASSNRNRGPPYGYTF
v_call: TRBV30; d_call: .; clone_size: .; j_call: TRBJ1-6; cdr3_nt: TGTGCCTGGAGATTGAGCTCCTATAATTCACCCCTCCACTTT; cdr3_aa: CAWRLSSYNSPLHF
v_call: TRBV6-5; d_call: TRBD1; clone_size: .; j_call: TRBJ1-5; cdr3_nt: TGTGCCAGCAGCCTACAGGGGACCAGCAATCAGCCCCAGCATTTT; cdr3_aa: CASSLQGTSNQPQHF
v_call: TRBV7-9; d_call: TRBD1; clone_size: .; j_call: TRBJ1-5; cdr3_nt: TGTGCCAGCAGCCCCGGGACAGGCCTCGGGGTAAATCAGCCCCAGCATTTT; cdr3_aa: CASSPGTGLGVNQPQHF
v_call: TRBV15; d_call: .; clone_size: .; j_call: TRBJ2-7; cdr3_nt: TGTGCCACCAGCAGAGTTGCGAACGAGCAGTACTTC; cdr3_aa: CATSRVANEQYF
v_call: TRBV5-4; d_call: .; clone_size: .; j_call: TRBJ2-3; cdr3_nt: TGTGCCACCGGGGGAGGGGGTACAGATACGCAGTATTTT; cdr3_aa: CATGGGGTDTQYF
v_call: TRBV11-1; d_call: TRBD1; clone_size: .; j_call: TRBJ2-1; cdr3_nt: TGTGCCAGCAGCCCTGAGGACAGGGACTACAATGAGCAGTTCTTC; cdr3_aa: CASSPEDRDYNEQFF
v_call: TRBV5-1; d_call: TRBD1; clone_size: once; j_call: TRBJ2-2; cdr3_nt: TGCGCCAGCAGCCCAGGGACAGGGAACACCGGGGAGCTGTTTTTT; cdr3_aa: CASSPGTGNTGELFF
v_call: TRBV20-1; d_call: .; clone_size: .; j_call: TRBJ2-3; cdr3_nt: TGCAGTGCTAGACGAGCGGATACGCAGTATTTT; cdr3_aa: CSARRADTQYF
v_call: TRBV28; d_call: TRBD1; clone_size: .; j_call: TRBJ1-2; cdr3_nt: TGTGCCAGCGCCACGACAGGGTACAACTATGGCTACACCTTC; cdr3_aa: CASATTGYNYGYTF
v_call: TRBV24-1; d_call: .; clone_size: few; j_call: TRBJ1-1; cdr3_nt: TGTGCCACCAGACGGTTGAACACTGAAGCTTTCTTT; cdr3_aa: CATRRLNTEAFF
v_call: TRBV5-5; d_call: .; clone_size: .; j_call: TRBJ2-7; cdr3_nt: TGTGCCAGCAGCTTCCTAAACTACGAGCAGTACTTC; cdr3_aa: CASSFLNYEQYF
v_call: TRBV24-1; d_call: .; clone_size: .; j_call: TRBJ1-2; cdr3_nt: TGTGCCACCTCGAACCATGAGAGCTATGGCTACACCTTC; cdr3_aa: CATSNHESYGYTF
v_call: TRBV19; d_call: TRBD2; clone_size: .; j_call: TRBJ2-7; cdr3_nt: TGTGCCAGTAGTATGGGTCGGAGCGGCGGGGGAAATGCCTACGAGCAGTACTTC; cdr3_aa: CASSMGRSGGGNAYEQYF
v_call: TRBV5-5; d_call: TRBD1; clone_size: .; j_call: TRBJ2-3; cdr3_nt: TGTGCCAGCAGCTCAGAGGACAGGGACACAGATACGCAGTATTTT; cdr3_aa: CASSSEDRDTDTQYF
v_call: TRBV7-2; d_call: TRBD1; clone_size: .; j_call: TRBJ1-2; cdr3_nt: TGTGCCAGCAGGCCTTGGACAGGGAATGGCTACACCTTC; cdr3_aa: CASRPWTGNGYTF
v_call: TRBV19; d_call: .; clone_size: .; j_call: TRBJ1-1; cdr3_nt: TGTGCCAGTACAGCCCGGCGGGGGCAAAACACTGAAGCTTTCTTT; cdr3_aa: CASTARRGQNTEAFF
v_call: TRBV11-3; d_call: .; clone_size: .; j_call: TRBJ1-1; cdr3_nt: TGTGCCAGCAGCTTAAGGCCCCAGCGGGGTTATACTGAAGCTTTCTTT; cdr3_aa: CASSLRPQRGYTEAFF
v_call: TRBV7-2; d_call: .; clone_size: .; j_call: TRBJ2-3; cdr3_nt: TGTGCCAGCAGCCCCCCGGGTGTCTTAGCGGATACAGATACGCAGTATTTT; cdr3_aa: CASSPPGVLADTDTQYF
v_call: TRBV27; d_call: TRBD1; clone_size: .; j_call: TRBJ1-2; cdr3_nt: TGTGCCAGCAGTTCATTCACGGGACAGAAAACCCGCCTTAACTATGGCTACACCTTC; cdr3_aa: CASSSFTGQKTRLNYGYTF
v_call: TRBV24-1; d_call: .; clone_size: .; j_call: TRBJ2-5; cdr3_nt: TGTGCCACCAGTGACCCACCGGGAGAGACCCAGTACTTC; cdr3_aa: CATSDPPGETQYF
v_call: TRBV4-1; d_call: TRBD1; clone_size: .; j_call: TRBJ1-2; cdr3_nt: TGCGCCAGCAGCCATATTTTGACAGGGTCAGAGTATGGCTACACCTTC; cdr3_aa: CASSHILTGSEYGYTF
v_call: TRBV19; d_call: TRBD1; clone_size: .; j_call: TRBJ1-2; cdr3_nt: TGTGCCAGTAGTATGGCAAGACAGGGGTATGGCTACACCTTC; cdr3_aa: CASSMARQGYGYTF
v_call: TRBV5-6; d_call: .; clone_size: .; j_call: TRBJ1-5; cdr3_nt: TGTGCCAGCAGCTTGAACCCCGGTCAGCCCCAGCATTTT; cdr3_aa: CASSLNPGQPQHF
v_call: TRBV5-1; d_call: .; clone_size: .; j_call: TRBJ1-5; cdr3_nt: TGCGCCAGCAGCACTCCGACGGAGTATAGCAATCAGCCCCAGCATTTT; cdr3_aa: CASSTPTEYSNQPQHF
v_call: TRBV6-5; d_call: .; clone_size: .; j_call: TRBJ1-1; cdr3_nt: TGTGCCAGCAGTTACTCGAGTTGGCAGGTGGGCACTGAAGCTTTCTTT; cdr3_aa: CASSYSSWQVGTEAFF
v_call: TRBV4-3; d_call: .; clone_size: .; j_call: TRBJ1-4; cdr3_nt: TGCGCCAGCAGCCAAGACTCGTCAGGGTTACTTGAAAAACTGTTTTTT; cdr3_aa: CASSQDSSGLLEKLFF
v_call: TRBV5-5; d_call: .; clone_size: .; j_call: TRBJ1-2; cdr3_nt: TGTGCCAGCAGCCAACTCATCCCCCTGAGGGCTAACTATGGCTACACCTTC; cdr3_aa: CASSQLIPLRANYGYTF